The rows below give T cell receptor beta chains drawn from one sample of a study of regulatory T cells in long-lasting Graves disease. TCRdb reprocessed the multiplex PCR reads with MiXCR, giving one entry per CDR3 protein. Of around 500,000 distinct CDR3 sequences listed, 9.5% to 15% were seen once; the top ten hold roughly 8.2%. These sequences were also reported in another study, on T cells in Graves' hyperthyroidism and ophthalmopathy.

This specimen was peripheral blood mononuclear cells (PBMCs), taken at new diagnosis, from a patient treated with antithyroid drugs. All receptors come from a woman aged 30 to 39 with Graves disease. CDR3s include the opening cysteine and the closing phenylalanine or tryptophan. The order of the fields is clone size, CDR3 length, J gene, V gene, D gene, CDR3 DNA, CDR3 protein. D genes are given only for firm matches. Not all rows give a size; the values are once, few, many and, for expanded clones, a class.

few | 13 | TRBJ1-1 | TRBV9 | TRBD1 | TGTGCCAGCAGCGGACAGGGAGTAGGTGAAGCTTTCTTT | CASSGQGVGEAFF
many | 19 | TRBJ1-6 | TRBV6-1 | NA | TGTGCCAGCAGTGAAGACCGGACTAAAGGTCCGGGGTGGAATTCACCCCTCCACTTT | CASSEDRTKGPGWNSPLHF
NA | 15 | TRBJ2-4 | TRBV6-1 | TRBD1 | TGTGCCAGCAGTGACAGGGGGCGAGCCAAAAACATTCAGTACTTC | CASSDRGRAKNIQYF
NA | 17 | TRBJ1-1 | TRBV5-1 | NA | TGCGCCAGCAGCTTCCCACCTGGTGAGGGGAGGCACACTGAAGCTTTCTTT | CASSFPPGEGRHTEAFF
NA | 15 | TRBJ2-5 | TRBV28 | TRBD1 | TGTGCCAGCAGTTCCTACGGACAGGACCAAGAGACCCAGTACTTC | CASSSYGQDQETQYF
NA | 15 | TRBJ1-2 | TRBV3-1 | NA | TGTGCCAGCAGCCATAGATCCGGGGGTGTAAATGGCTACACCTTC | CASSHRSGGVNGYTF
NA | 15 | TRBJ2-1 | TRBV19 | NA | TGTGCCAGTAGTAGCGGGAATCCCCCTTACAATGAGCAGTTCTTC | CASSSGNPPYNEQFF
many | 16 | TRBJ2-2 | TRBV19 | TRBD1 | TGTGCCAGTAGTATAGCGGACAGGGGGGACACCGGGGAGCTGTTTTTT | CASSIADRGDTGELFF
many | 13 | TRBJ2-7 | TRBV10-3 | NA | TGTGCCATCAGCTGGGACATGGGATACGAGCAGTACTTC | CAISWDMGYEQYF
many | 16 | TRBJ2-1 | TRBV18 | TRBD2 | TGTGCCAGCTCACCTAAACTAGCGGGGACATACAATGAGCAGTTCTTC | CASSPKLAGTYNEQFF
many | 15 | TRBJ2-3 | TRBV7-9 | TRBD2 | TGTGCCAGCAGCAGAGCGGGACTAGCGGAGAACACGCAGTATTTT | CASSRAGLAENTQYF
many | 15 | TRBJ1-1 | TRBV14 | NA | TGTGCCAGCAGCCAAGAGGCACAGCGGAACACTGAAGCTTTCTTT | CASSQEAQRNTEAFF
NA | 15 | TRBJ2-2 | TRBV9 | NA | TGTGCCAGCAGCGTTAGGACTGGAGACACCGGGGAGCTGTTTTTT | CASSVRTGDTGELFF
NA | 15 | TRBJ2-1 | TRBV7-3 | NA | TGTGCCAGCAGCTTCCGAGGGGGAGGGCCCCATGAGCAGTTCTTC | CASSFRGGGPHEQFF
many | 15 | TRBJ1-1 | TRBV9 | NA | TGTGCCAGCAGCCCTACTTCGGGGGCGGACACTGAAGCTTTCTTT | CASSPTSGADTEAFF
NA | 16 | TRBJ2-3 | TRBV5-1 | TRBD2 | TGCGCCAGCAGCTTCAGCCTAGCGGCTACCACAGATACGCAGTATTTT | CASSFSLAATTDTQYF
many | 13 | TRBJ1-5 | TRBV2 | NA | TGTGCCAGCAAGAGTTATAGCAATCAGCCCCAGCATTTT | CASKSYSNQPQHF
few | 15 | TRBJ1-1 | TRBV5-6 | NA | TGTGCCAGCAGCTTGGAGCTGGGGGCGGCCACTGAAGCTTTCTTT | CASSLELGAATEAFF
few | 13 | TRBJ2-5 | TRBV20-1 | NA | TGCAGTGCTCACAGGTCGGGGAAAGAGACCCAGTACTTC | CSAHRSGKETQYF
NA | 13 | TRBJ2-7 | TRBV5-5 | NA | TGTGCCAGCAGCTTTTCTAGCCTCTACGAGCAGTACTTC | CASSFSSLYEQYF
many | 15 | TRBJ1-2 | TRBV28 | TRBD1 | TGTGCCAGCAGCCCGGGACAGGTATCGGCCTATGGCTACACCTTC | CASSPGQVSAYGYTF
few | 15 | TRBJ2-7 | TRBV18 | NA | TGTGCCAGCTCACCACCGCTCGGTAGCGCCTACGAGCAGTACTTC | CASSPPLGSAYEQYF